This T cell receptor beta chain derives from a study of blood T cell repertoires in COVID-19 (dated by TCRdb to 2018 to 2020). A note on the overall study: Collaborator samples came from the United States, Italy and Spain and covered acute and convalescent phases of COVID-19. The material from the prospective study consisted of cDNA or gDNA derived from T cells, B-cell-depleted T cells, or PBMCs. Subjects who had been exposed to COVID-19, were actively infected with it, or had recovered from it provided the deeply sampled blood TCRbeta repertoires that made up the dataset. A freely available public database, intended as a resource for researchers studying the immune response to SARS-CoV-2, is where the repertoires were released. The samples were drawn from the first 160 participants of the ongoing ImmuneRACE study and from some 1,300 subjects provided by 6 global collaborators. A de-identified subject ID, COVID-19 status, age in years and sex were almost always included in the sample metadata. Where HLA class I and class II types were available, the types were taken from metadata supplied by the sample provider, not from assay-based typing. On the study overall, not on this receptor specifically: How much clinical and demographic metadata was included differed by source and by participant, and the metadata was provided uncurated.

TCRbeta CDR3 regions were amplified from genomic DNA by means of the immunoSEQ Assay, a bias-controlled multiplex PCR. The study's own analysis went as follows. The number of nucleated cells in each sample was estimated from the amplification of reference gene primers within the assay. Sequence reads were collapsed and filtered to measure the absolute abundance of every unique TCRbeta CDR3 rearrangement. For each sample, productive Simpson clonality was calculated as the square root of Simpson's diversity index over productive rearrangements. TCRdb's version of the immuneACCESS table is confined to in-frame rearrangements and falls short of the full clone set. An unresolved V gene accounts for under half of the shortfall where checked; the remainder is of unknown origin. From that table come the V and J calls and clone size; the DNA was used to work out D and trimming. Counted in this sample were fewer than 350,000 clones; around 88% of them appeared once. Of the sample, about 5.5% falls within the top ten clones.

Concerning this clone itself: Its antigen target is currently unknown. One base away there is no much larger clone; base qualities are not given.

The CDR3 numbers 16 residues from cysteine through phenylalanine. The CDR3 DNA has 48 bases and is translated from base 1. CDR1 and CDR2 (KGHDR, SFDVKD) derive from the germline V gene. Trimming removed 7 bases from V and 3 bases from J; the gene matches leave 10 bases unexplained. Participants in the prospective study were aged about 18 to 89 years, lived in 20 to 30 United States geographic areas, and enrolled through a virtual design. Cohort assignment in the prospective study relied on participant-reported clinical history from a screening survey and a study questionnaire. ImmuneRACE Cohort 3 recovered participants were defined by two consecutive negative NP/OP PCR tests, healthcare professional clearance, or symptom resolution. In the prospective study, mobile phlebotomists collected whole blood, serum and a nasopharyngeal or oropharyngeal swab from each participant. Over a roughly 2-month period, participants in the prospective study had the option of providing additional blood draws and questionnaires. Before DNA extraction, blood samples from the prospective study were shipped at room temperature or frozen.

This clonotype originated in a middle-aged woman who had recovered from COVID-19. Sequencing was performed on PBMCs or T cells enriched from blood (not recorded which). This chain joins TRBV24-1 to TRBJ1-5; 8 bases in the middle match TRBD1. The CDR3 has the sequence CATSSLTGAFNQPQHF. The nucleotide sequence reads as follows: TGTGCCACCAGCTCGTTGACAGGGGCTTTCAATCAGCCCCAGCATTTT.